The rows below give T cell receptor beta chains drawn from one sample of a study of spatial heterogeneity in lung cancer. One entry per CDR3 protein, called by TCRdb with MiXCR from the 5' RACE reads. The table shows just over 25,000 distinct CDR3 sequences, with about 13% occurring only once. This specimen consisted of PBMCs, obtained at surgery. Receptor source: a female donor with early-stage non-small cell lung cancer. The conserved cysteine and the conserved F or W are not part of the CDR3 here. Some rows mark clone size as missing; the rest say once, few, many or name a class of expanded clone.

abundance,v_gene,j_gene,CDR3aa
NA,TRBV6-2/TRBV6-3,TRBJ2-3,ASSYSAPGTDTQY
many,TRBV3-1,TRBJ2-3,ASSQGGVYTQY
NA,TRBV7-9,TRBJ2-3,ASSLLDGDTQY
many,TRBV19,TRBJ2-2,ASSMVDFPGELF
NA,TRBV7-2,TRBJ1-1,ASTRWGNTEAF
many,TRBV12-3/TRBV12-4,TRBJ1-5,ASRISNQPQH
many,TRBV18,TRBJ1-2,ASSSGPSRDGYT
NA,TRBV3-1,TRBJ1-1,ASSPPNTEAF
many,TRBV7-6,TRBJ2-1,ASSSTLGDNEQF
many,TRBV19,TRBJ1-5,ASSIVTGNQPQH
few,TRBV7-3,TRBJ2-2,ASSLRTGNTGELF
many,TRBV3-1,TRBJ2-3,ASSQATSGMHTQY
few,TRBV3-1,TRBJ1-1,ASSPQVPETNTEAF
many,TRBV12-3/TRBV12-4,TRBJ2-1,ASRPLAGRNEQF
many,TRBV13,TRBJ2-3,ASSLSSTDTQY
many,TRBV30,TRBJ2-1,AWSTSSYNEQF
many,TRBV4-2,TRBJ2-2,ASSYVAGSNTGELF
few,TRBV5-6,TRBJ1-5,ASYSPQKVVDNQPQH
many,TRBV2,TRBJ2-5,ASNGGGRQETQY
many,TRBV6-2/TRBV6-3,TRBJ2-1,ASSRRTSGYNEQF
many,TRBV14,TRBJ1-1,ASSQDRILRGREAF
many,TRBV6-6,TRBJ2-1,ASSQGSEQF
many,TRBV7-2,TRBJ2-1,ASSLVGGTSGHEQF
many,TRBV20-1,TRBJ1-6,SARAGDTYAPLH
NA,TRBV12-3/TRBV12-4,TRBJ2-3,ASSLDGRGTDTQY
many,TRBV4-3,TRBJ1-2,ASSQDGAGVFYGYT
many,TRBV5-1,TRBJ1-5,ASSQTGSDQPQH
many,TRBV5-1,TRBJ1-5,ASSFFDKNSNQPQH
many,TRBV7-2,TRBJ1-2,ASSLGVSNYGYT
many,TRBV14,TRBJ2-3,ASRQMGTDTQY
many,TRBV5-1,TRBJ2-3,ASSEEGSSDTQY
many,TRBV28,TRBJ2-3,ASRVQGDGTDTQY
many,TRBV18,TRBJ2-1,ASSPTSGGANEQF
many,TRBV7-9,TRBJ2-2,ASSRSIFSGELF
few,TRBV28,TRBJ2-3,ASSPHHRDRGSINTQY
many,TRBV20-1,TRBJ2-3,SAIIRTGTDTQY
many,TRBV5-1,TRBJ2-7,ASSVRGSYEQY
many,TRBV15,TRBJ2-3,ATSRVQEGTDTQY
few,TRBV20-1,TRBJ1-2,SARVPGQVSDGYT
many,TRBV6-2/TRBV6-3,TRBJ2-5,ASSYPGRAATQY